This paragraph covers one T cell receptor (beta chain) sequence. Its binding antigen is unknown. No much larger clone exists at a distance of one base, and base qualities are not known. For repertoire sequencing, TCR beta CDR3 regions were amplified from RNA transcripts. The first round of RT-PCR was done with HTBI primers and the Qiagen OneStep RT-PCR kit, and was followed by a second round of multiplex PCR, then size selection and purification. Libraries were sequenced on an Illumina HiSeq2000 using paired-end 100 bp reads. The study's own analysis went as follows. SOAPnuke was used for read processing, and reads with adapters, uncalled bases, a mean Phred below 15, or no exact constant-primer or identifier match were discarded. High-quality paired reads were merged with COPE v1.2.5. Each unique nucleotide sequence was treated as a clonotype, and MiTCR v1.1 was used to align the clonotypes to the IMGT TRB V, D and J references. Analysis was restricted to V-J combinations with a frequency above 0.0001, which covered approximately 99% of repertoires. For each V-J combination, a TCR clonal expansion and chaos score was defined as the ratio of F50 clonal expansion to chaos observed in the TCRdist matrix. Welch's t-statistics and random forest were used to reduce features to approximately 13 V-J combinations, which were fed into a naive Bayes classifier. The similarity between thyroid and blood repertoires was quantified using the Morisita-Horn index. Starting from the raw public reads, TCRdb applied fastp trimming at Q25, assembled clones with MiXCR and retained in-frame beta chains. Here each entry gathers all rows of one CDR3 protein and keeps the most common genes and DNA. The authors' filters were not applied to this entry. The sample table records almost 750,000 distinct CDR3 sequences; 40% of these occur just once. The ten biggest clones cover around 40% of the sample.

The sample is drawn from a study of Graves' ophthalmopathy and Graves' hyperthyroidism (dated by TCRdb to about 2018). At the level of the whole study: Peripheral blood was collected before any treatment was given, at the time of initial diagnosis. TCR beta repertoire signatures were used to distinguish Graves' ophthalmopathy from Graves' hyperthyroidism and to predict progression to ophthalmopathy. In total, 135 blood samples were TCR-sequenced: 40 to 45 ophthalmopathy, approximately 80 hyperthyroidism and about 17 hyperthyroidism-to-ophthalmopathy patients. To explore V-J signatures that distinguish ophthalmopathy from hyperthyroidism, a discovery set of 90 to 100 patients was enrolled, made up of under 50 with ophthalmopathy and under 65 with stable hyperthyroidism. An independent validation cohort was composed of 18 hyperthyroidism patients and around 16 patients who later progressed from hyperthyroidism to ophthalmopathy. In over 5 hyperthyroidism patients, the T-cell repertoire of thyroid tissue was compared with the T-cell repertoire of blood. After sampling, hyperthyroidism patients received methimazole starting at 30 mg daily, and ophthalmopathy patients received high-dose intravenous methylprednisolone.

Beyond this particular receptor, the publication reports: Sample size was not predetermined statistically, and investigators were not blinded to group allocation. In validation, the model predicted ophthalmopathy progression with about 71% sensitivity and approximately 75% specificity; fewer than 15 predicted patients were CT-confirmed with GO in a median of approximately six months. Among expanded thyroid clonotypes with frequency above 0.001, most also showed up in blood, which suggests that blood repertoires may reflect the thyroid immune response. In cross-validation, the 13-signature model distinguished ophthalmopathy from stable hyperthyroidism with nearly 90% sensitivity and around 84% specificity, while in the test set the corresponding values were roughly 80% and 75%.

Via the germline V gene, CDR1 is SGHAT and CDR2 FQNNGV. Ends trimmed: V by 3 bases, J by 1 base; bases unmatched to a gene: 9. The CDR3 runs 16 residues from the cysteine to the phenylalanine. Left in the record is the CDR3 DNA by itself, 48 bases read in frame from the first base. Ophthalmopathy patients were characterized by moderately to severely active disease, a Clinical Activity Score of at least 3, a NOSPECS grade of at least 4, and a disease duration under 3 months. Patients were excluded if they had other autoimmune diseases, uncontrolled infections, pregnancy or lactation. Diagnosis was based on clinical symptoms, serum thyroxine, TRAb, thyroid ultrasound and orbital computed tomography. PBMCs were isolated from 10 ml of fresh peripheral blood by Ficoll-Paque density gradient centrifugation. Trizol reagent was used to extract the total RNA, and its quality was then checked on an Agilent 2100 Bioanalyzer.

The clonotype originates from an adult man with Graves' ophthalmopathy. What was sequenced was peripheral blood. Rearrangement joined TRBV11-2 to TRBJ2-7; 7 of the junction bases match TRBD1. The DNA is TGTGCCAGCAGCTTGCCCGGGACAGACATTTCCTACGAGCAGTACTTC. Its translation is CASSLPGTDISYEQYF.